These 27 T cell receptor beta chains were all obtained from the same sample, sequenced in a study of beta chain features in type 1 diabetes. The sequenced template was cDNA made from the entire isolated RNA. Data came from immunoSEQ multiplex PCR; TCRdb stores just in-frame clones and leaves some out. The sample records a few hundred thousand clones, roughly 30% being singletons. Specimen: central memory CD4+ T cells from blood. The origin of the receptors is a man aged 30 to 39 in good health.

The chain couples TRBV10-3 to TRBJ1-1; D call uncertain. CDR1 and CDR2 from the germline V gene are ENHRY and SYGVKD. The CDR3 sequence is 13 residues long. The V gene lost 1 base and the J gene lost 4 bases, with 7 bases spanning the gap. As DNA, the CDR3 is TGTGCCATCAGTGAGTTACGTAGCACTGAAGCTTTCTTT. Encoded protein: CAISELRSTEAFF.

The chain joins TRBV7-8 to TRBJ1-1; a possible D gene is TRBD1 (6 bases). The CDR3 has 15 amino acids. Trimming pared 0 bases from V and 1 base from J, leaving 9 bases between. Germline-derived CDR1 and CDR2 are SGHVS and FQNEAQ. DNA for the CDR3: TGTGCCAGCAGCTTAGCAGGGGGGACGAACACTGAAGCTTTCTTT. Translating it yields CASSLAGGTNTEAFF.

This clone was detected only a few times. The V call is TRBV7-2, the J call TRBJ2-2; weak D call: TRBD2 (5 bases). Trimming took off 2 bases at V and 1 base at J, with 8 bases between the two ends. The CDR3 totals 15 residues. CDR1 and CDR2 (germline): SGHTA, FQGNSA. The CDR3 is CASSLTGKNTGELFF. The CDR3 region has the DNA TGTGCCAGCAGCTTAACCGGGAAGAACACCGGGGAGCTGTTTTTT.

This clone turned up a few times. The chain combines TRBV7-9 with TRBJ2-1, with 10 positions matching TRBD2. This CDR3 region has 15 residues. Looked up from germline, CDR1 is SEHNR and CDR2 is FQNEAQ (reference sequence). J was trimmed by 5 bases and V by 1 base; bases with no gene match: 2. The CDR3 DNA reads TGTGCCAGCAGCTTAGAGGGACTAGCGCACAATGAGCAGTTCTTC. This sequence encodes CASSLEGLAHNEQFF.

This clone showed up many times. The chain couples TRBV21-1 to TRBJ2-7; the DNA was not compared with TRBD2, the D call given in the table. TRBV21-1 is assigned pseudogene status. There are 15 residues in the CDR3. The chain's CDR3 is CASSTETPVGGEQYF. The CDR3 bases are TGTGCCAGCAGCACTGAGACTCCCGTCGGGGGTGAGCAGTACTTC.

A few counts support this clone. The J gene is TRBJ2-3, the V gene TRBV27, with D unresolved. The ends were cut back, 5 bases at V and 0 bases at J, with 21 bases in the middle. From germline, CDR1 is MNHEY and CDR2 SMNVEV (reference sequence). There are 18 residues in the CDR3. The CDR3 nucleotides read TGTGCCAGCAGTCCTCGCCCGGGCCGTACCTTTAGCACAGATACGCAGTATTTT. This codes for CASSPRPGRTFSTDTQYF.

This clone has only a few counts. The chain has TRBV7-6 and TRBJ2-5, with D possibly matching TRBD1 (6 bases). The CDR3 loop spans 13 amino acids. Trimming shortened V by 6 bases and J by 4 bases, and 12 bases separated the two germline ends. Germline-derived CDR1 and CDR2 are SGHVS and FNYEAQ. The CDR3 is CASSRTVGETQYF. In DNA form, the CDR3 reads TGTGCCAGCAGTCGGACAGTCGGAGAGACCCAGTACTTC.

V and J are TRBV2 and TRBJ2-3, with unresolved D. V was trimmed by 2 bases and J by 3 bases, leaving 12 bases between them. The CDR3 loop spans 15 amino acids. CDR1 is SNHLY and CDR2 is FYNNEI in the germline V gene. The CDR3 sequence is CASSELGLGTDTQYF. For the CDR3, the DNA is TGTGCCAGCAGTGAACTAGGGCTCGGGACAGATACGCAGTATTTT.

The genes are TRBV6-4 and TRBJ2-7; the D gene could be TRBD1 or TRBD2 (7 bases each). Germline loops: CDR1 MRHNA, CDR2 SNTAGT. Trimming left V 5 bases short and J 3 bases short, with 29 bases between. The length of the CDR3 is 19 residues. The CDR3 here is CASSYSSHRSRGDSYEQYF. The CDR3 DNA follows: TGTGCCAGCAGTTATTCTTCTCATCGTAGTCGGGGGGACAGCTACGAGCAGTACTTC.

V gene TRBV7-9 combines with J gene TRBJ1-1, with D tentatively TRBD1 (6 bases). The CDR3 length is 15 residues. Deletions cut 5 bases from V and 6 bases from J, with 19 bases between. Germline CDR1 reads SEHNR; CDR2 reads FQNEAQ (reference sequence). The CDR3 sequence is CASSTHREERAEAFF. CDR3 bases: TGTGCCAGCAGCACCCACAGGGAGGAAAGGGCTGAAGCTTTCTTT.

CDR3 in amino acids: CASGTGTGGRYGYTF. In DNA form, the CDR3 reads TGTGCTAGTGGGACCGGGACAGGGGGCCGCTATGGCTACACCTTC. The chain carries TRBV12-5 and TRBJ1-2; 12 nucleotides match TRBD1. Germline lookup yields CDR1 LGHNT and CDR2 FRNRAP. Trimming removed 6 bases from V and 4 bases from J; junction bases left unmatched: 6. CDR3 length equals 15 residues.

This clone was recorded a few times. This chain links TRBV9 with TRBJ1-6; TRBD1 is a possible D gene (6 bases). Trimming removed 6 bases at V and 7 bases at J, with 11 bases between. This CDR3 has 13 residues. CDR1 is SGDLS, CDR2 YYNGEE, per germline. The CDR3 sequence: CASTRTENSPLHF. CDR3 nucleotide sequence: TGTGCCAGCACCCGGACAGAAAATTCACCCCTCCACTTT.

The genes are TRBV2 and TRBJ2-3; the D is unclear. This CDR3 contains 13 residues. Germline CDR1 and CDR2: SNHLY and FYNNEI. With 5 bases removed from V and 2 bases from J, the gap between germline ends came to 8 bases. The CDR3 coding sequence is TGTGCCAGCAGTATGGACCACACAGATACGCAGTATTTT. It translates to CASSMDHTDTQYF. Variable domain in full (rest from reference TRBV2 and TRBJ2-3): EPEVTQTPSHQVTQMGQEVILRCVPISNHLYFYWYRQILGQKVEFLVSFYNNEISEKSEIFDDQFSVERPDGSNFTLKIRSTKLEDSAMYFCASSMDHTDTQYFGPGTRLTVL.

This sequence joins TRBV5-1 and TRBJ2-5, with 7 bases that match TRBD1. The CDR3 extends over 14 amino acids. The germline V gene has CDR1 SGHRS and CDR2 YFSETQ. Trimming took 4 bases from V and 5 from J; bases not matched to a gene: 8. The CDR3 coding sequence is TGCGCCAGCAGCCTTACCTACAGGGGTGAGACCCAGTACTTC. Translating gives CASSLTYRGETQYF.

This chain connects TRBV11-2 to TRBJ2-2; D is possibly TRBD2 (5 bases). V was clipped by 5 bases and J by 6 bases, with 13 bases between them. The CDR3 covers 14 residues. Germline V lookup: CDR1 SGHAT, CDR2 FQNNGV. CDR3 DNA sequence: TGTGCCAGCAGCGAAACCGGAGGCCCCGGGGAGCTGTTTTTT. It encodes CASSETGGPGELFF.

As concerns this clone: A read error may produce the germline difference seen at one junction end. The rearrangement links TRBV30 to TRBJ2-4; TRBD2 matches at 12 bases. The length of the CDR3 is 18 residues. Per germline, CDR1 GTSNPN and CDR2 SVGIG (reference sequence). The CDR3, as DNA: TGTTCCTGGAGCACGACTAGCGGGAGACTTCTAGCCAAAAACATTCAGTACTTC. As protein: CSWSTTSGRLLAKNIQYF.

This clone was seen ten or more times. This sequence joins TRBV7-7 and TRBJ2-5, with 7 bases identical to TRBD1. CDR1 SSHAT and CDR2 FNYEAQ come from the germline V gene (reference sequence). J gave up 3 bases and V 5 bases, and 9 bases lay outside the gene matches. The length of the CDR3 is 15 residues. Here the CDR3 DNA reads TGTGCCAGCAGCCCTCTAGGGACAGTCGAAGAGACCCAGTACTTC. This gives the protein CASSPLGTVEETQYF.

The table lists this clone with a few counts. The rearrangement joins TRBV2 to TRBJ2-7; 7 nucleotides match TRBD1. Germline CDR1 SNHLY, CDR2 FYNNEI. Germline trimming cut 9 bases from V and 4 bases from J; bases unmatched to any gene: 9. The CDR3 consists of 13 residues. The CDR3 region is CASSPGTAYEQYF. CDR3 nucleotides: TGTGCCAGTAGCCCCGGGACAGCTTACGAGCAGTACTTC.

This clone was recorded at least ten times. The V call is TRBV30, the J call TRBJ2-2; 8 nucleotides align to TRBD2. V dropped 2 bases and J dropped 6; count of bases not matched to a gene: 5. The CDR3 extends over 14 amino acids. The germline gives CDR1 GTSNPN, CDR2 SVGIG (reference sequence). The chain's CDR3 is CAWSWLSGAGELFF. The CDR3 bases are TGTGCCTGGAGTTGGCTTAGCGGGGCCGGGGAGCTGTTTTTT.

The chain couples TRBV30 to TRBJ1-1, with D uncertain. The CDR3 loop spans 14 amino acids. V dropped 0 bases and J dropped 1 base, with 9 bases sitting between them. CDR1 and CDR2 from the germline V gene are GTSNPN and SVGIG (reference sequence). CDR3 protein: CAWSVYPKNTEAFF. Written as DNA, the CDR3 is TGTGCCTGGAGTGTATATCCAAAGAACACTGAAGCTTTCTTT.

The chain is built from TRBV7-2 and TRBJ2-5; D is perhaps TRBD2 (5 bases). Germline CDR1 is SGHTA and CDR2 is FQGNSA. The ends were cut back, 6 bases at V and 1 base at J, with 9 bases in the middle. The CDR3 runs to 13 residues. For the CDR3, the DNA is TGTGCCAGCAGGGGGAGTATCCAAGAGACCCAGTACTTC. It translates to CASRGSIQETQYF.

The CDR3 DNA reads as TGTGCCAGCAGTGTCATGGCTAGCGGTACAGATACGCAGTATTTT. Amino acid sequence: CASSVMASGTDTQYF. The rearrangement joins TRBV2 to TRBJ2-3, with TRBD2 matching over 7 bases. Germline V gives CDR1 SNHLY, CDR2 FYNNEI. This CDR3 contains 15 residues. The V segment lost 4 bases and the J segment 3 bases; nucleotides outside the gene matches: 7.

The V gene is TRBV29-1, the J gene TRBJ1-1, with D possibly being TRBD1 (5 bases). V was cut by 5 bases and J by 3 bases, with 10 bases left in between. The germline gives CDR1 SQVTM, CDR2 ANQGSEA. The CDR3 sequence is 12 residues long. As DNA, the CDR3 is TGCAGCGTTAAGGACATAGACACTGAAGCTTTCTTT. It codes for CSVKDIDTEAFF. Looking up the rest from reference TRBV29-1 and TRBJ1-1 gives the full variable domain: SAVISQKPSRDICQRGTSLTIQCQVDSQVTMMFWYRQQPGQSLTLIATANQGSEATYESGFVIDKFPISRPNLTFSTLTVSNMSPEDSSIYLCSVKDIDTEAFFGQGTRLTVV.

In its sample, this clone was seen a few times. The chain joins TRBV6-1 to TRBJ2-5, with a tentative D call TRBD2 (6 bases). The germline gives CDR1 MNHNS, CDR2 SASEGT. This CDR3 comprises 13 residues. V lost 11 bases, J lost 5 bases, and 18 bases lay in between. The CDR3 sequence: CASQEGLGETQYF. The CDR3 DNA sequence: TGTGCCTCCCAGGAGGGTCTCGGGGAGACCCAGTACTTC.

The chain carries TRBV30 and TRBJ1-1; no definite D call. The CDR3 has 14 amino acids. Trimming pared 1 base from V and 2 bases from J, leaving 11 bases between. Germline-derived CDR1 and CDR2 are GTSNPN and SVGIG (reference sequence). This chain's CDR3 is CAWSDWRLNTEAFF. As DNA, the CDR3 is TGTGCCTGGAGTGATTGGAGACTAAACACTGAAGCTTTCTTT.

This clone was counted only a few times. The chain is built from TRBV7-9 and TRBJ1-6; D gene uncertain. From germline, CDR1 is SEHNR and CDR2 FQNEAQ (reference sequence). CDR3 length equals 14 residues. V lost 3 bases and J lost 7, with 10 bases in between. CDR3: CASSFDKSNSPLHF. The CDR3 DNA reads TGTGCCAGCAGCTTTGACAAATCAAATTCACCCCTCCACTTT.

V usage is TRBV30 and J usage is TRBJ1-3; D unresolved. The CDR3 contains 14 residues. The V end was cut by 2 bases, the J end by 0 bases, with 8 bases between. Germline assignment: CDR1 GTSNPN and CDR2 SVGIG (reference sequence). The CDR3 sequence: CAWSSPSSGNTIYF. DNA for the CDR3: TGTGCCTGGAGTTCCCCAAGCTCTGGAAACACCATATATTTT.